The T cell receptor beta chain under discussion was sequenced for a study of identical twins. There are a few counts of this clonotype. Its target is unknown. CDR1 and CDR2 (germline): MNHEY, SMNVEV (reference sequence). This CDR3 comprises 13 residues. V was cut by 3 bases and J by 6 bases, with 6 bases left in between. Study-wide findings and caveats: Cross-sectional statistical analysis was relied on for the conclusions, without the same donors being followed. Out-of-frame alpha sequences shared between twins exhibited an excess of low generation probability. Sharing of beta out-of-frame sequences by twins showed a weaker excess.

Template switching supplied a universal primer site; unique molecular identifiers were carried on the cDNA. TCRdb analysed the 5' RACE reads with MiXCR anew, one entry per CDR3 protein. The sample consists of roughly 710,000 distinct CDR3 sequences, less than 7% of them appearing once. This clonotype was sampled from a man aged 18 to 35 in good health. Sequencing was carried out using naive T cells sorted from blood. The chain employs TRBV27 and TRBJ1-6; D remains unclear. CDR3 sequence (DNA): TGTGCCAGCAGTTTTGACATTAATTCACCCCTCCACTTT. Translating it yields CASSFDINSPLHF.